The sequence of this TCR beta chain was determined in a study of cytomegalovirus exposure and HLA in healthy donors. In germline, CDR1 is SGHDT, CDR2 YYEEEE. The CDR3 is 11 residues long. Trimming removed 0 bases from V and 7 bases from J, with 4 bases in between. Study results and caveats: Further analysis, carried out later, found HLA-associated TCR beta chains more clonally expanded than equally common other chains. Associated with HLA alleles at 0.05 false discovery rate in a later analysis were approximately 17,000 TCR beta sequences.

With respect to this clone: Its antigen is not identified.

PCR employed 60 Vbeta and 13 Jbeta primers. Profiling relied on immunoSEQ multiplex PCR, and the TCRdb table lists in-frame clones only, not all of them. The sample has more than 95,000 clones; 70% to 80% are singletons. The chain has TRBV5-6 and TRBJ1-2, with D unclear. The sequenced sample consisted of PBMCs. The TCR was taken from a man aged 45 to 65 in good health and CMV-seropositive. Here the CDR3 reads CASSLDSGYTF. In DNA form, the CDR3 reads TGTGCCAGCAGCTTGGATAGTGGCTACACCTTC.